This is a list of T cell receptor beta chains from one sample in a study of blood T cell repertoires in COVID-19. This table comes from immunoSEQ multiplex PCR, and its TCRdb copy is limited to in-frame clones, with some not included. The sample lists about 160,000 clones, about 87% occurring once. The sample comprised peripheral blood. All receptors come from a man in his fifties or sixties with COVID-19, enrolled during active disease. The CDR3 runs from the conserved cysteine through the conserved F or W. A D gene is named only where the DNA matches it firmly. Expanded clones get a size class; other rows say once, few or many, or leave the size out.

D: -
size: -
V: TRBV6-6
J: TRBJ1-1
DNA: TGTGCCAGCAGTTACCAGCAGGGAACGAACACTGAAGCTTTCTTT
CDR3: CASSYQQGTNTEAFF

D: -
size: -
V: TRBV28
J: TRBJ1-5
DNA: TGTGCCAGCAGTTCAGGGGTATTTCAGCCCCAGCATTTT
CDR3: CASSSGVFQPQHF

D: TRBD1
size: -
V: TRBV7-2
J: TRBJ1-1
DNA: TGTGCCAGCAGCTTTTGGACAGGAATGAACACTGAAGCTTTCTTT
CDR3: CASSFWTGMNTEAFF

D: -
size: -
V: TRBV24-1
J: TRBJ1-1
DNA: TGTGCCACCAGTGATTCACAGTACACTGAAGCTTTCTTT
CDR3: CATSDSQYTEAFF

D: -
size: once
V: TRBV28
J: TRBJ1-2
DNA: TGTGCCAGCAGTCCGCAAGTGCCGGGTAGCTATGGCTACACCTTC
CDR3: CASSPQVPGSYGYTF

D: -
size: -
V: TRBV11-2
J: TRBJ1-1
DNA: TGTGCCAGCAGCTTCCAGGGTGGCACTGAAGCTTTCTTT
CDR3: CASSFQGGTEAFF

D: TRBD1
size: few
V: TRBV24-1
J: TRBJ1-1
DNA: TGTGCCACCAGTGATTCCCGGACAGGGAACACTGAAGCTTTCTTT
CDR3: CATSDSRTGNTEAFF

D: TRBD1
size: -
V: TRBV7-9
J: TRBJ1-5
DNA: TGTGCCAGCAGCCCAGGACAGGGGGCCAATCAGCCCCAGCATTTT
CDR3: CASSPGQGANQPQHF

D: -
size: -
V: TRBV4-2
J: TRBJ2-1
DNA: TGTGCCAGCAGCCTTACAACAGGAGACAATGAGCAGTTCTTC
CDR3: CASSLTTGDNEQFF

D: -
size: -
V: TRBV7-3
J: TRBJ1-2
DNA: TGTGCCAGCAGCGGTGAAAGACAGAGTAACTATGGCTACACCTTC
CDR3: CASSGERQSNYGYTF

D: TRBD1
size: -
V: TRBV27
J: TRBJ1-2
DNA: TGTGCCAACCCGGGGGACAGGGTGAACTATGGCTACACCTTC
CDR3: CANPGDRVNYGYTF

D: -
size: -
V: TRBV5-4
J: TRBJ1-1
DNA: TGTGCCAGCAGCCGCGACAGACACACTGAAGCTTTCTTT
CDR3: CASSRDRHTEAFF

D: TRBD1
size: -
V: TRBV7-9
J: TRBJ1-4
DNA: TGTGCCAGCAGCTGGGCGGGGACAGCCACAACTAATGAAAAACTGTTTTTT
CDR3: CASSWAGTATTNEKLFF

D: -
size: -
V: TRBV18
J: TRBJ1-1
DNA: TGTGCCAGCTCACCACCTGTGGCAGGGTCTGGAACTGAAGCTTTCTTT
CDR3: CASSPPVAGSGTEAFF

D: -
size: -
V: TRBV6-2/TRBV6-3
J: TRBJ1-2
DNA: TGTGCCAGCAGTTACCAGGGGTATGGCTACACCTTC
CDR3: CASSYQGYGYTF

D: -
size: -
V: TRBV19
J: TRBJ1-5
DNA: TGTGCCAGTAGTATTGTTGGAGGGAACAATCAGCCCCAGCATTTT
CDR3: CASSIVGGNNQPQHF

D: -
size: -
V: TRBV19
J: TRBJ1-2
DNA: TGTGCCAGTAGTATCGCAGGGATCAATGGCTACACCTTC
CDR3: CASSIAGINGYTF

D: -
size: -
V: TRBV18
J: TRBJ2-7
DNA: TGTGCCAGCTCACCGGACAGTACCTACGAGCAGTACTTC
CDR3: CASSPDSTYEQYF

D: -
size: -
V: TRBV3-1/TRBV3-2
J: TRBJ2-7
DNA: TGTGCCAGCAGCCGCGGGACGATAGCCTACGAGCAGTACTTC
CDR3: CASSRGTIAYEQYF

D: TRBD2
size: -
V: TRBV6-6
J: TRBJ2-3
DNA: TGTGCCAGCAGGCTACTAGCGGGAATCGCAGATACGCAGTATTTT
CDR3: CASRLLAGIADTQYF

D: -
size: -
V: TRBV2
J: TRBJ1-4
DNA: TGTGCCGCCGGTGTAACTAATGAAAAACTGTTTTTT
CDR3: CAAGVTNEKLFF

D: -
size: -
V: TRBV2
J: TRBJ1-1
DNA: TGTGCCAGCAGTGAAGCCGGGTCCTTAAGGGGTGACACTGAAGCTTTCTTT
CDR3: CASSEAGSLRGDTEAFF

D: -
size: -
V: TRBV21-1
J: TRBJ1-2
DNA: TGTGCCAGCAGCAAAGGATGGCAGGGGACCCAACCCTATGGCTACACCTTC
CDR3: CASSKGWQGTQPYGYTF

D: -
size: -
V: TRBV29-1
J: TRBJ1-1
DNA: TGCAGCGTTGAAGGTCGGCCAGGGGAGTTGAACACTGAAGCTTTCTTT
CDR3: CSVEGRPGELNTEAFF